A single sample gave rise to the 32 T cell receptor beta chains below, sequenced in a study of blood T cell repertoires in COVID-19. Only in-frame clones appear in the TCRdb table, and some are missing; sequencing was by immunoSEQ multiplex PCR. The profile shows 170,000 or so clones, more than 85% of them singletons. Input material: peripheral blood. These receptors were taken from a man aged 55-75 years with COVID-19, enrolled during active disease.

CDR3 sequence reads: CASSESGGKRGNQPQHF. The DNA of the CDR3 is TGTGCCAGCAGTGAAAGCGGGGGAAAGAGGGGCAATCAGCCCCAGCATTTT. V gene TRBV25-1 combines with J gene TRBJ1-5; D perhaps matches TRBD1 (5 bases). The V gene's germline CDR1 is MGHDK and CDR2 SYGVNS. Trimming took 2 bases from V and 2 from J, leaving 16 bases between them. This CDR3 has 17 residues. The full variable domain, completed using reference TRBV25-1 and TRBJ1-5, is EADIYQTPRYLVIGTGKKITLECSQTMGHDKMYWYQQDPGMELHLIHYSYGVNSTEKGDLSSESTVSRIRTEHFPLTLESARPSHTSQYLCASSESGGKRGNQPQHFGDGTRLSIL.

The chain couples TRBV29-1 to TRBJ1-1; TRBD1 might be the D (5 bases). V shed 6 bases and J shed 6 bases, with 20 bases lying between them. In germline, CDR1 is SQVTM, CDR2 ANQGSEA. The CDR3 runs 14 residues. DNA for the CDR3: TGCAGCGTCCTATCCCTGGGGGGAATCTCTGAAGCTTTCTTT. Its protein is CSVLSLGGISEAFF.

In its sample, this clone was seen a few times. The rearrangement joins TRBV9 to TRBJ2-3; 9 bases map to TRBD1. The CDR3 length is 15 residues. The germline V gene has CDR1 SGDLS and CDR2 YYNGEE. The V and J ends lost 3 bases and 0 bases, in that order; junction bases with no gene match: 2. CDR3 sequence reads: CASSAGTGSTDTQYF. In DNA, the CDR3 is TGTGCCAGCAGCGCAGGGACAGGGAGCACAGATACGCAGTATTTT.

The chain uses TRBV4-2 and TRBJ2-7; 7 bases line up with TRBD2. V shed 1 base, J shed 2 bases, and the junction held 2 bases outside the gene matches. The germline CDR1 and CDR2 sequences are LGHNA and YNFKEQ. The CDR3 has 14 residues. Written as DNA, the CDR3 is TGTGCCAGCAGCCAAGGACGGGGGGCCTACGAGCAGTACTTC. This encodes CASSQGRGAYEQYF.

CDR3 amino acids: CASSLRTSGTHEQFF. The CDR3, as DNA: TGTGCCAGCAGCCTCCGGACTAGCGGCACCCACGAGCAGTTCTTC. The rearrangement links TRBV7-9 to TRBJ2-1, with 10 positions matching TRBD2. The V gene end was trimmed by 5 bases and the J gene end by 10 bases; junction bases not matched to a gene: 11. CDR3 length: 15 amino acids. CDR1 and CDR2 (germline): SEHNR, FQNEAQ (reference sequence).

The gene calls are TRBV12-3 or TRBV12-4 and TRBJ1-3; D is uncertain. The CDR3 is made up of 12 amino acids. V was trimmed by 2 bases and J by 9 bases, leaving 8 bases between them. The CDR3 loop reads CASSLSTLTIYF. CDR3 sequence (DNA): TGTGCCAGCAGTTTATCTACCCTCACCATATATTTT.

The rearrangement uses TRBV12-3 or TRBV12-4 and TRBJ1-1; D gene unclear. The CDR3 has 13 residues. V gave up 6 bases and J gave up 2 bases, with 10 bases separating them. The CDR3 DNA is TGTGCCAGCAGGACCGGGTTTAACACTGAAGCTTTCTTT. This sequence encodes CASRTGFNTEAFF.

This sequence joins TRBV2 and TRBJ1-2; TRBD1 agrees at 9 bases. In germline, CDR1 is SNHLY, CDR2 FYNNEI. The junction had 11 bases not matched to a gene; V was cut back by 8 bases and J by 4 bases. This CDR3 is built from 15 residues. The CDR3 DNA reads TGTGCCAGCCTTAAGGGACAGGGCGGGCTCTATGGCTACACCTTC. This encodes CASLKGQGGLYGYTF.

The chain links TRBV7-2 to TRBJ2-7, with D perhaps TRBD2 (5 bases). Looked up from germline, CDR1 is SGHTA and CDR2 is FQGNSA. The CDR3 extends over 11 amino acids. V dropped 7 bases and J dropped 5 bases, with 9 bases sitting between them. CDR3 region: CASTPGNEQYF. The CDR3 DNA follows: TGTGCCAGCACCCCCGGGAACGAGCAGTACTTC. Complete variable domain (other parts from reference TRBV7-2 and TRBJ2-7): GAGVSQSPSNKVTEKGKDVELRCDPISGHTALYWYRQSLGQGLEFLIYFQGNSAPDKSGLPSDRFSAERTGGSVSTLTIQRTQQEDSAVYLCASTPGNEQYFGPGTRLTVT.

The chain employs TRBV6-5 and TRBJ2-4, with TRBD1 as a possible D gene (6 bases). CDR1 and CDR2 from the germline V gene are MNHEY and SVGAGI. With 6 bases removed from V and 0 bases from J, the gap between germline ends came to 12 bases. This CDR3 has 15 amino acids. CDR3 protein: CASRLDSLAKNIQYF. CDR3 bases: TGTGCCAGCAGACTGGACAGTCTAGCCAAAAACATTCAGTACTTC.

In DNA, the CDR3 is TGCAGCGTTGGACAGTTGAACACTGAAGCTTTCTTT. Its translation is CSVGQLNTEAFF. The chain has TRBV29-1 and TRBJ1-1, with D possibly TRBD1 on 5 matching bases. Germline V CDR1 and CDR2: SQVTM, ANQGSEA. Between the trimmed V and J ends, which lost 4 bases and 0 bases, there was a span of 6 bases. This CDR3 has 12 amino acids.

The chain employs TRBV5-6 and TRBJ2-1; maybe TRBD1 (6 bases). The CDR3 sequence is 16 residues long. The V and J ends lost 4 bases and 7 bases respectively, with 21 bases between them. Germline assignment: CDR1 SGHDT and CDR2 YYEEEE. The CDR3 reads CASSPGDRRFENEQFF. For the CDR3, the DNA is TGTGCCAGCAGCCCCGGTGACAGGAGATTCGAGAATGAGCAGTTCTTC.

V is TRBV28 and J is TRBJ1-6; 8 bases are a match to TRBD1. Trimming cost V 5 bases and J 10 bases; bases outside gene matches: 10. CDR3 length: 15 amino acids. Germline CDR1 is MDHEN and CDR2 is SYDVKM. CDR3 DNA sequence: TGTGCCAGCAGTCTCACAGGGGGATTAGAGTCACCCCTCCACTTT. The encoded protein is CASSLTGGLESPLHF.

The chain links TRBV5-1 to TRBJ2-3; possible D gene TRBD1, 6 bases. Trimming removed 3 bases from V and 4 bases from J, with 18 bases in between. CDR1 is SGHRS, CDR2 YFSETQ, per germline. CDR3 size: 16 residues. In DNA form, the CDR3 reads TGCGCCAGCAGCTCGGAAGGGGGTGAGTGGCCAGATACGCAGTATTTT. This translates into CASSSEGGEWPDTQYF.

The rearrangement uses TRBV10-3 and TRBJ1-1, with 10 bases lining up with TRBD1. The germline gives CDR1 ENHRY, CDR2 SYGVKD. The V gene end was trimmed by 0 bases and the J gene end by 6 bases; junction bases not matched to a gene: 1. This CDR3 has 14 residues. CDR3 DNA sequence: TGTGCCATCAGTGAGTCAGGACAGGGGGCTGAAGCTTTCTTT. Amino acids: CAISESGQGAEAFF.

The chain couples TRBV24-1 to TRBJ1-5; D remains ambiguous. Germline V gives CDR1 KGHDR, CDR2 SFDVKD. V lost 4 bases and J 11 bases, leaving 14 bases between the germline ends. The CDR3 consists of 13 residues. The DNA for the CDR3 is TGTGCCACCAGTGACCCTAACACCCGGGCCCAGCATTTT. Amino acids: CATSDPNTRAQHF.

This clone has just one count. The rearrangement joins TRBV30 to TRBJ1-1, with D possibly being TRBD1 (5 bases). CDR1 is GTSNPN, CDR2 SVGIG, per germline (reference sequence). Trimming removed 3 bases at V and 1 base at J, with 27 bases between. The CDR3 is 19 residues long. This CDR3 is CAWRRNPIGGGPPNTEAFF. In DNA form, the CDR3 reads TGTGCCTGGAGAAGGAACCCCATCGGGGGAGGACCCCCGAACACTGAAGCTTTCTTT. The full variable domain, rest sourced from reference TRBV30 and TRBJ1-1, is SQTIHQWPATLVQPVGSPLSLECTVEGTSNPNLYWYRQAAGRGLQLLFYSVGIGQISSEVPQNLSASRPQDRQFILSSKKLLLSDSGFYLCAWRRNPIGGGPPNTEAFFGQGTRLTVV.

The CDR3 DNA reads TGTGCCATCAGTGAAAGCTGGGACGGGGGGAAGAACGAGCAGTACTTC. Protein: CAISESWDGGKNEQYF. This rearrangement joins TRBV10-3 to TRBJ2-7; 7 bases line up with TRBD2. This CDR3 is built from 16 residues. The germline V gene encodes CDR1 ENHRY and CDR2 SYGVKD. V trimming: 3 bases; J trimming: 5 bases; junction bases outside the gene matches: 13.

CDR3 protein: CASSLLSTDTQYF. The DNA of the CDR3 is TGTGCCAGCAGCCTGCTAAGCACAGATACGCAGTATTTT. J is TRBJ2-3 and V is TRBV3-1 (or the pseudogene TRBV3-2); D gene ambiguous. Germline V gives CDR1 LGHDT, CDR2 YNNKEL (reference sequence). This CDR3 comprises 13 residues. The V end was cut by 4 bases, the J end by 0 bases, with 5 bases between.

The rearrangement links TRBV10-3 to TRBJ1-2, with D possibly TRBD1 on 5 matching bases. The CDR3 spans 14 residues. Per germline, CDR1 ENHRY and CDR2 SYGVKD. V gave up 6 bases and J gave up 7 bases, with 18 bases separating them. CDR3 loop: CAISLDGGVGGYTF. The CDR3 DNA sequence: TGTGCCATCAGCTTAGACGGAGGGGTAGGTGGCTACACCTTC.

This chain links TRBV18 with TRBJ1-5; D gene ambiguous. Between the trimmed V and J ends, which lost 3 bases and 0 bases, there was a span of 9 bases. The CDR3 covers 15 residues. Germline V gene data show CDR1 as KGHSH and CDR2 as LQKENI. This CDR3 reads CASSPSADSNQPQHF. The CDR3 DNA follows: TGTGCCAGCTCACCGTCTGCGGATAGCAATCAGCCCCAGCATTTT.

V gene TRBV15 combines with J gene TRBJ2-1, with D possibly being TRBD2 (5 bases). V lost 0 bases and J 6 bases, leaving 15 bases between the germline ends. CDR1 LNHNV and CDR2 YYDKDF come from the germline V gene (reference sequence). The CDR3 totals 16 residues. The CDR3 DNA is TGTGCCACCAGCAGAGAAAGACTACTCCTGAGCAATGAGCAGTTCTTC. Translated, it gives CATSRERLLLSNEQFF.

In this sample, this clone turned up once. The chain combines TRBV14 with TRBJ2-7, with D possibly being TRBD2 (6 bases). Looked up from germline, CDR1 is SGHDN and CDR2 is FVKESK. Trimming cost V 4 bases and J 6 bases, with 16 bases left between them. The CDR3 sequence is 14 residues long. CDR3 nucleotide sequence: TGTGCCAGCAGCCGGGACTTTTACTCTGGCGAGCAGTACTTC. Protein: CASSRDFYSGEQYF.

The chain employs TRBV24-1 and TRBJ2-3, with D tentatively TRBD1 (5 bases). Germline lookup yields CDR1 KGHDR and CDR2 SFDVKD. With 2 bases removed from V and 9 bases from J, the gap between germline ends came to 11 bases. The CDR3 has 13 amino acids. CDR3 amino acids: CATSDYGARTQYF. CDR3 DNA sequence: TGTGCCACCAGTGATTATGGGGCAAGGACGCAGTATTTT.

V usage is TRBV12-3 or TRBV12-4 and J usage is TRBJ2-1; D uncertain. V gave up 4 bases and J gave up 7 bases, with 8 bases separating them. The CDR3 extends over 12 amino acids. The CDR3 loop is CASSSLTNEQFF. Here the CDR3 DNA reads TGTGCCAGCAGTTCCTTGACTAATGAGCAGTTCTTC.

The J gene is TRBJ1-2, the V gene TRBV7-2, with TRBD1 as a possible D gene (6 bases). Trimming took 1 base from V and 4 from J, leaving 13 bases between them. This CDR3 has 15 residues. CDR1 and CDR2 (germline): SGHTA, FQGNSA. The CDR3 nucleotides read TGTGCCAGCAGCTTAGGCCCAGGGGACGGCTATGGCTACACCTTC. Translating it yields CASSLGPGDGYGYTF.

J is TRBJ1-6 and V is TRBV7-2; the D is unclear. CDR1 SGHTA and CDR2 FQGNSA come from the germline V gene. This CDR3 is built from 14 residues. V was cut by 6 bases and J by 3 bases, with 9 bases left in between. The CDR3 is CASRPGGYNSPLHF. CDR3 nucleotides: TGTGCCAGCAGACCAGGTGGCTATAATTCACCCCTCCACTTT.

The CDR3 is CASSRDRGSSPLHF. For the CDR3, the DNA is TGTGCCAGCAGCCGGGACAGGGGAAGTTCACCCCTCCACTTT. V usage is TRBV7-2 and J usage is TRBJ1-6; TRBD1 matches 10 bases. The CDR3 consists of 14 residues. J gave up 9 bases and V 5 bases, and 4 bases lay outside the gene matches. CDR1 SGHTA and CDR2 FQGNSA come from the germline V gene. Based on the CDR3 plus reference TRBV7-2 and TRBJ1-6, the full variable domain is GAGVSQSPSNKVTEKGKDVELRCDPISGHTALYWYRQSLGQGLEFLIYFQGNSAPDKSGLPSDRFSAERTGGSVSTLTIQRTQQEDSAVYLCASSRDRGSSPLHFGNGTRLTVT.

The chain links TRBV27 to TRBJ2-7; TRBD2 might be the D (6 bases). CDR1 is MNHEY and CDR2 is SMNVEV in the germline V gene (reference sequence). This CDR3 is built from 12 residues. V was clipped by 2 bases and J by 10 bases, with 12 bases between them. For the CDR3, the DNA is TGTGCCAGCAGTTTAATGGGGAGGACACAGTACTTC. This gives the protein CASSLMGRTQYF.

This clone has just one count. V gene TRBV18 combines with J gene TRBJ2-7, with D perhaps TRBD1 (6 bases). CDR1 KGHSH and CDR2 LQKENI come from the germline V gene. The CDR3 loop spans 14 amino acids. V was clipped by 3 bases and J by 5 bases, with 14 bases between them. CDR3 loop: CASSPKDSPHEQYF. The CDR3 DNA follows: TGTGCCAGCTCACCTAAGGACAGTCCCCACGAGCAGTACTTC.

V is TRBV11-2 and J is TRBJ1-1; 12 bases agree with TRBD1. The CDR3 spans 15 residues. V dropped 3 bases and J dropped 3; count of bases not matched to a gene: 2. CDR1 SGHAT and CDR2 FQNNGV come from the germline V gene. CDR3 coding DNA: TGTGCCAGCAGCTTTGGGACAGGGGGCGACACTGAAGCTTTCTTT. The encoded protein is CASSFGTGGDTEAFF.

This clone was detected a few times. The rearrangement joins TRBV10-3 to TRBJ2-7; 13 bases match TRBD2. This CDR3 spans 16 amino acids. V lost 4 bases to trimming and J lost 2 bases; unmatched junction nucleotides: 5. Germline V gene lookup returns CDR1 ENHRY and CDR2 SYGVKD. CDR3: CAISGTSGGQPYEQYF. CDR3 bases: TGTGCCATCAGTGGGACTAGCGGGGGCCAGCCCTACGAGCAGTACTTC.